This entry concerns a single T cell receptor (beta chain). Its antigen is unknown. These data are taken from a study of T cell responses to AZD1222 COVID-19 vaccine. Study findings and constraints: Only a handful of AZD1222 recipients were seropositive at baseline. A mostly white British donor set with more females was recruited, and clonal diversity was possibly underestimated.

TCRdb keeps only in-frame clones here, not all; method: immunoSEQ multiplex PCR. The repertoire consists of approximately 140,000 clones, with more than 85% occurring once and the leading ten covering approximately 2%. Germline CDR1 LGHNA, CDR2 YNFKEQ. V shed 2 bases, J shed 6 bases, and the junction held 16 bases outside the gene matches. The CDR3 covers 18 residues. Sequencing used peripheral blood, obtained on day 0 of AZD1222 vaccination. The clonotype originates from an adult in good health. This chain links TRBV4-2 with TRBJ2-4; 7 nucleotides align to TRBD2. CDR3 in DNA: TGTGCCAGCAGCCAACCCAGCGGGAAAACGGGTATGGCAAACATTCAGTACTTC. Translating it yields CASSQPSGKTGMANIQYF.